This T cell receptor beta chain was sequenced for a study of cytomegalovirus exposure and HLA in healthy donors. This clone was detected a few times. Its matching antigen is unknown. PCR used 60 Vbeta primers and 13 Jbeta primers. Data came from immunoSEQ multiplex PCR; TCRdb stores just in-frame clones and leaves some out. The profile shows more than 85,000 clones, 69% of them singletons. General study points: It has been reported that TCR beta sequences accurately predicted the HLA-A and HLA-B alleles of most subjects.

At sampling all donors were nominally healthy, likely with unrecorded immune exposures. The CDR3 length is 13 residues. Germline V gene sequence: CDR1 MNHEY, CDR2 SMNVEV (reference sequence). With V trimmed by 5 bases and J by 7 bases, 4 bases remained unmatched. The sequence came from an older woman in good health and CMV-seropositive. The specimen was PBMCs. The chain combines TRBV27 with TRBJ1-5; 8 bases match TRBD1. CDR3 DNA: TGTGCCAGCAGTCGGACAGGGCGGCAGCCCCAGCATTTT. This translates into CASSRTGRQPQHF.